This entry lists 16 T cell receptor beta chains sequenced from one sample in a study of Graves' ophthalmopathy and Graves' hyperthyroidism. TCR beta CDR3 amplification used RNA transcripts. Amplification began with first-round RT-PCR using HTBI primers, then second-round multiplex PCR was performed. TCRdb analysed the multiplex PCR reads with MiXCR anew, one entry per CDR3 protein. The top ten hold around 4.6% of the sample, which has 500,000 to 600,000 distinct CDR3 sequences, approximately 37% seen once. The sample consisted of peripheral blood or thyroid tissue (not recorded which). The receptors come from an adult man with Graves' hyperthyroidism.

To note about this clonotype: Without the conserved terminal phenylalanine or tryptophan, this CDR3 likely stems from a read error. The rearrangement uses TRBV6-1 and TRBJ1-5, with D unresolved. Germline assignment: CDR1 MNHNS and CDR2 SASEGT. This CDR3 is 14 amino acids long. V was clipped by 2 bases and J by 7 bases, with 12 bases between them. The CDR3 region has the DNA TGTGCCAGCAGTGAAAGGGTAGCTCGCCAGCCCCAGCATTCT. The encoded protein is CASSERVARQPQHS.

There are many counts of this clonotype. The chain links TRBV11-2 to TRBJ2-5, with 12 bases lining up with TRBD1. This CDR3 is 16 amino acids long. The V gene's germline CDR1 is SGHAT and CDR2 FQNNGV. The V segment lost 5 bases and the J segment 5 bases; nucleotides outside the gene matches: 9. As DNA, the CDR3 is TGTGCCAGCAGCCCTGGGGACAGGGGGCGCCGGGAGACCCAGTACTTC. Amino acids: CASSPGDRGRRETQYF.

This chain links TRBV24-1 with TRBJ1-5; no clear D. The CDR3 loop spans 13 amino acids. Germline V gives CDR1 KGHDR, CDR2 SFDVKD. The ends were cut back, 5 bases at V and 6 bases at J, with 10 bases in the middle. CDR3 residues: CATSAQGSQPQHF. The CDR3 DNA sequence: TGTGCCACCAGTGCCCAAGGGAGTCAGCCCCAGCATTTT.

This clonotype was counted at least ten times. This sequence joins TRBV20-1 and TRBJ1-2; 8 nucleotides align to TRBD1. J lost 2 bases, V lost 5 bases, and 7 bases had no gene match. Germline lookup yields CDR1 DFQATT and CDR2 SNEGSKA (reference sequence). There are 14 residues in the CDR3. CDR3 amino acids: CSAHAGGRNYGYTF. Written as DNA, the CDR3 is TGCAGTGCTCACGCAGGGGGCCGAAACTATGGCTACACCTTC.

This chain uses TRBV2 with TRBJ1-1; D is possibly TRBD1 (6 bases). The CDR3 is made up of 15 amino acids. The V gene lost 4 bases and the J gene lost 1 base, with 13 bases spanning the gap. Germline V gene lookup returns CDR1 SNHLY and CDR2 FYNNEI. CDR3 coding DNA: TGTGCCAGCAGTGCGGAGGGGGTTACGAACACTGAAGCTTTCTTT. Its protein product is CASSAEGVTNTEAFF.

The V and J genes are TRBV24-1 and TRBJ2-7, with TRBD1 as a possible D gene (5 bases). The end of the DNA fits TRBJ2-1 better, so the J call may be wrong. The length of the CDR3 is 15 residues. Germline V gene data show CDR1 as KGHDR and CDR2 as SFDVKD. In DNA form, the CDR3 reads TGTGCCACCAGTGTCCCCCGTGACAGCCGAAATGAGCAGTTCTTC. It yields the protein CATSVPRDSRNEQFF.

The genes are TRBV29-1 and TRBJ2-6; 7 bases fit TRBD1. The ends lost 6 bases at V and 4 bases at J; junction bases unmatched: 6. The CDR3 is 14 amino acids. From germline, CDR1 is SQVTM and CDR2 ANQGSEA. The CDR3 reads CSVGDRAGANVLTF. The CDR3 DNA sequence: TGCAGCGTCGGCGACAGGGCCGGGGCCAACGTCCTGACTTTC. Based on the CDR3 plus reference TRBV29-1 and TRBJ2-6, the full variable domain is SAVISQKPSRDICQRGTSLTIQCQVDSQVTMMFWYRQQPGQSLTLIATANQGSEATYESGFVIDKFPISRPNLTFSTLTVSNMSPEDSSIYLCSVGDRAGANVLTFGAGSRLTVL.

The chain uses TRBV12-3 or TRBV12-4 and TRBJ2-2; D perhaps matches TRBD2 (7 bases). V shed 4 bases and J shed 2 bases, with 14 bases lying between them. The CDR3 is 16 residues long. CDR3: CASSSGGGFNTGELFF. The CDR3 nucleotides are TGTGCCAGCAGTTCTGGGGGGGGCTTTAACACCGGGGAGCTGTTTTTT.

At least ten counts were recorded for this clonotype. The genes are TRBV7-6 and TRBJ2-7, with a possible D match to TRBD1 (6 bases). The CDR3 covers 13 residues. Germline V CDR1 and CDR2: SGHVS, FNYEAQ. V lost 4 bases to trimming and J lost 2 bases, with 9 bases between them. As DNA, the CDR3 is TGTGCCAGCAGCTCCGGACAGACCTACGAGCAGTACTTC. The encoded protein is CASSSGQTYEQYF.

V and J are TRBV10-3 and TRBJ2-5; D not certain. Trimming took 6 bases from V and 9 from J, leaving 17 bases between them. The germline V gene encodes CDR1 ENHRY and CDR2 SYGVKD. CDR3 size: 13 residues. This CDR3 is CAISPALNQPQYF. The CDR3 bases are TGTGCCATCAGCCCAGCCCTCAATCAGCCCCAGTACTTC.

This clonotype was detected ten times or more. The chain recombines TRBV20-1 with TRBJ1-6; D unclear. Germline V gene data show CDR1 as DFQATT and CDR2 as SNEGSKA (reference sequence). The V and J ends lost 6 bases and 7 bases respectively, with 16 bases between them. This CDR3 spans 14 amino acids. The CDR3 spells CSAYGRTSNSPLHF. The CDR3 DNA reads as TGCAGTGCCTACGGACGGACCTCAAATTCACCCCTCCACTTT.

This clonotype was seen at least ten times. Compared with germline, one end of the junction differs, possibly owing to a read error. This chain connects TRBV5-1 to TRBJ2-7, with D perhaps matching TRBD1 (5 bases). The CDR3 is 13 amino acids. Germline V gene sequence: CDR1 SGHRS, CDR2 YFSETQ. The DNA for the CDR3 is TGTGCCAGCAGCCTAACAGGAACCTACGAGCAGTACTTC. This codes for CASSLTGTYEQYF. Together with reference TRBV5-1 and TRBJ2-7, the CDR3 gives the full variable domain: KAGVTQTPRYLIKTRGQQVTLSCSPISGHRSVSWYQQTPGQGLQFLFEYFSETQRNKGNFPGRFSGRQFSNSRSEMNVSTLELGDSALYLCASSLTGTYEQYFGPGTRLTVT.

The table lists this clonotype with a few counts. The chain links TRBV5-8 to TRBJ1-1; 10 bases are shared with TRBD1. V gave up 4 bases and J gave up 0 bases; unmatched junction bases: 9. This CDR3 has 17 residues. Germline V gene data show CDR1 as SGHTS and CDR2 as YDEGEE. CDR3: CASSVGQGPTMNTEAFF. CDR3 coding DNA: TGTGCCAGCAGCGTGGGACAGGGGCCAACTATGAACACTGAAGCTTTCTTT.

This chain uses TRBV2 with TRBJ1-1; D gene uncertain. The V end was cut by 10 bases, the J end by 6 bases, with 12 bases between. CDR1 is SNHLY, CDR2 FYNNEI, per germline. CDR3 size: 11 residues. The CDR3 reads CANRGRAEAFF. CDR3 nucleotide sequence: TGTGCCAACAGAGGGAGGGCTGAAGCTTTCTTT.

The V gene is TRBV7-2, the J gene TRBJ2-7; 10 nucleotides align to TRBD2. CDR1 SGHTA and CDR2 FQGNSA come from the germline V gene. With 2 bases clipped from V and 7 bases from J, the junction kept 17 bases outside the gene matches. The CDR3 spans 18 residues. The CDR3 bases are TGTGCCAGCAGCTTAACACGAGCAAGCGGGGGGGCGAAAAATGAGCAGTACTTC. Amino acids: CASSLTRASGGAKNEQYF. Full variable domain (rest looked up from reference TRBV7-2 and TRBJ2-7): GAGVSQSPSNKVTEKGKDVELRCDPISGHTALYWYRQSLGQGLEFLIYFQGNSAPDKSGLPSDRFSAERTGGSVSTLTIQRTQQEDSAVYLCASSLTRASGGAKNEQYFGPGTRLTVT.

In this sample, this clonotype turned up a few times. The V and J genes are TRBV4-1 and TRBJ2-2, with 7 nucleotides matching TRBD1. The CDR3 loop spans 16 amino acids. The germline V gene encodes CDR1 MGHRA and CDR2 YSYEKL. The ends lost 2 bases at V and 4 bases at J; junction bases unmatched: 7. The CDR3 nucleotides are TGCGCCAGCAGCCAACCAGGGGGTTTGAGCACCGGGGAGCTGTTTTTT. It codes for CASSQPGGLSTGELFF.